The sequence of this TCR beta chain was determined in a study of Ad26.COV2.S vaccination and SARS-CoV-2 variants. Study information: Intramuscular Ad26.COV2.S doses were given once or twice, 56 days apart. Points from the study as a whole: Substantial response breadth was reportedly seen for spike-specific CD8+ and CD4+ T cells after vaccination. People who got the vaccine had more spike-specific TCR breadth than people who got placebo.

Here immunoSEQ multiplex PCR was the method, and the copy in TCRdb shows in-frame clones only, minus some. The data contain about 400,000 clones, over 75% of them seen just once; the ten biggest clones take up around 1.9%. The CDR3 is made up of 19 amino acids. V lost 0 bases, J lost 2 bases, and 22 bases lay in between. Germline-derived CDR1 and CDR2 are WNHNN and SYGVQD (reference sequence). Note on this clone: Antigen specificity is unknown.

The sample's treatment: 15 to 20 received Ad26.COV2.S at low or high dose, single or two shots; 5 received placebo; per-sample allocation not given. Sampling took place 63 days after the first vaccine or placebo injection. In Boston, the donor was an adult between 18-55 years of age. This clonotype was sampled from a person aged 18-65 years who received the Ad26.COV2.S COVID-19 vaccine or a placebo. The source was peripheral blood, collected in a trial of Ad26.COV2.S vaccine versus placebo. V is TRBV10-1 and J is TRBJ2-5; possible D gene TRBD1, 6 bases. The CDR3 nucleotides are TGCGCCAGCAGTGAGTCAGGAGGAAGGTGGCAGGGGATGCAAGAGACCCAGTACTTC. Amino acid sequence: CASSESGGRWQGMQETQYF.